A selection of T cell receptor beta chains follows, all from one sample in a study of T cells in Graves' hyperthyroidism and ophthalmopathy. TCRdb passed the multiplex PCR reads through MiXCR, listing each CDR3 protein once. The sample holds under 400,000 distinct CDR3 sequences, 15% to 20% seen once. The sample comprised blood. Receptors were obtained from a woman aged 40 to 50 with Graves' ophthalmopathy. Each CDR3 is given with its conserved first and last residue. The order of the fields is J gene, clone size, D gene, V gene, CDR3 protein, CDR3 DNA. D genes are given only for firm matches. Size values are once, few and many counts, or a class for expanded clones, and some rows have none.

TRBJ1-5	many	NA	TRBV28	CASTLWGGGNQPQHF	TGTGCCAGCACCTTATGGGGAGGGGGAAATCAGCCCCAGCATTTT
TRBJ1-1	many	NA	TRBV7-2	CASSLGRGATEAFF	TGTGCCAGCAGCTTAGGCAGGGGTGCGACTGAAGCTTTCTTT
TRBJ2-5	many	NA	TRBV6-2/TRBV6-3	CASSYDPQVDQETQYF	TGTGCCAGCAGTTACGACCCGCAGGTGGACCAAGAGACCCAGTACTTC
TRBJ2-5	many	TRBD1	TRBV6-2/TRBV6-3	CASSPGQGVEETQYF	TGTGCCAGCAGTCCGGGACAGGGGGTAGAAGAGACCCAGTACTTC
TRBJ1-5	many	TRBD1	TRBV19	CASSLTGNRHQPQHF	TGTGCCAGTAGTTTGACAGGGAATCGCCATCAGCCCCAGCATTTT
TRBJ1-2	NA	TRBD1	TRBV11-1	CASSLGTGTGYGSGYTF	TGTGCCAGCAGCTTAGGTACCGGGACAGGTTATGGATCTGGCTACACCTTC
TRBJ2-7	many	NA	TRBV29-1	CSVESPTGAGQYF	TGCAGCGTTGAATCTCCTACCGGCGCCGGGCAGTACTTC
TRBJ2-5	NA	TRBD2	TRBV30	CAWSVRLAGGETQYF	TGTGCCTGGAGTGTACGGCTAGCGGGCGGGGAGACCCAGTACTTC
TRBJ2-5	many	NA	TRBV28	CASSFEDNQETQYF	TGTGCCAGCAGTTTTGAGGACAACCAAGAGACCCAGTACTTC
TRBJ2-5	once	NA	TRBV7-2	CASSVQGKTQYF	TGTGCCAGCAGCGTTCAGGGAAAGACCCAGTACTTC
TRBJ1-5	many	NA	TRBV7-2	CASSRQSNQPQHF	TGTGCCAGCAGCCGACAGAGCAATCAGCCCCAGCATTTT
TRBJ2-7	few	TRBD2	TRBV6-5	CASSYSSGVYEQYF	TGTGCCAGCAGTTACTCTAGCGGGGTCTACGAGCAGTACTTC
TRBJ1-1	many	NA	TRBV6-5	CASKDSGKMNTEAFF	TGTGCCAGCAAGGATTCGGGGAAGATGAACACTGAAGCTTTCTTT
TRBJ1-5	many	NA	TRBV15	CATSRVSGWSGGNQPQHF	TGTGCCACCAGCAGAGTAAGTGGTTGGTCAGGGGGCAATCAGCCCCAGCATTTT
TRBJ2-5	many	NA	TRBV20-1	CSAKLQETQYF	TGCAGTGCGAAATTACAAGAGACCCAGTACTTC
TRBJ2-2	NA	TRBD2	TRBV9	CASSVSGRSTGELFF	TGTGCCAGCAGCGTAAGCGGGAGGTCTACCGGGGAGCTGTTTTTT
TRBJ2-7	many	NA	TRBV6-5	CASSYSIGASYEQYF	TGTGCCAGCAGTTACTCGATAGGGGCCTCCTACGAGCAGTACTTC
TRBJ2-4	NA	NA	TRBV6-1	CASAKRRGLGTKNIQYF	TGTGCCAGCGCGAAAAGGAGGGGGCTCGGAACCAAAAACATTCAGTACTTC
TRBJ1-2	many	NA	TRBV6-1	CASSEEGVSWAGYTF	TGTGCCAGCAGTGAAGAGGGGGTCAGCTGGGCTGGCTACACCTTC
TRBJ2-7	many	NA	TRBV6-1	CATRGKEQYF	TGTGCCACCAGGGGTAAGGAGCAGTACTTC
TRBJ2-7	many	TRBD1	TRBV3-1	CASSQGPGQIYEQYF	TGTGCCAGCAGCCAAGGGCCGGGACAGATTTACGAGCAGTACTTC
TRBJ2-7	many	NA	TRBV28	CASSVPSRGARLTYEQYF	TGTGCCAGCAGTGTGCCCTCCCGGGGCGCGCGTCTGACCTACGAGCAGTACTTC
TRBJ1-5	many	NA	TRBV4-1	CASSQHNQPQHF	TGCGCCAGCAGCCAGCATAATCAGCCCCAGCATTTT
TRBJ1-1	many	TRBD1	TRBV28	CASSSSGTGFTEAFF	TGTGCCAGCAGTTCCTCCGGGACAGGGTTTACGGAAGCTTTCTTT
TRBJ2-6	many	TRBD1	TRBV12-3/TRBV12-4	CASSLEQGASGANVLTF	TGTGCCAGCAGTTTAGAACAGGGGGCGTCTGGGGCCAACGTCCTGACTTTC
TRBJ2-2	many	NA	TRBV24-1	CATSEGGPGVGELFF	TGTGCCACCAGTGAGGGGGGGCCCGGCGTCGGGGAGCTGTTTTTT